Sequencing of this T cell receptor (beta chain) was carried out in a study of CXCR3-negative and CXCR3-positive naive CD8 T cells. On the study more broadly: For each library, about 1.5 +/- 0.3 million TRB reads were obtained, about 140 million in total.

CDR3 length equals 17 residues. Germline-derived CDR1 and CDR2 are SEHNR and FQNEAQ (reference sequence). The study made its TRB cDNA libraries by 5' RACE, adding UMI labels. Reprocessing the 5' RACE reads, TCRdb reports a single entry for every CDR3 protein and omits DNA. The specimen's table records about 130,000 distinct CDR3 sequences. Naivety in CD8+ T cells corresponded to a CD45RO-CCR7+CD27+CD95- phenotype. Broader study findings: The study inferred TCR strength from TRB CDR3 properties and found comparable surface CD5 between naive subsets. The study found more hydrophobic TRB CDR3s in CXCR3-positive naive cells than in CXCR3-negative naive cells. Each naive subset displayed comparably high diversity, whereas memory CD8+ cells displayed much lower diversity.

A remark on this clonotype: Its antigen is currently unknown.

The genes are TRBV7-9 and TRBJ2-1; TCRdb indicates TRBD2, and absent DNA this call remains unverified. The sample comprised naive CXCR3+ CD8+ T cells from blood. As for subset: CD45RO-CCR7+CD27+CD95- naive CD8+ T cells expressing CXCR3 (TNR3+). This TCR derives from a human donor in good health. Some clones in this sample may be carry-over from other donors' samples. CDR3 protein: CASSPGLAAASYNEQFF.